One sample yielded the 20 T cell receptor beta chains listed below, sequenced in a study of blood T cells in healthy people across ages. Primed by a sample-barcoded 5' primer and a J-beta primer mix, a second PCR proceeded for about 7 to 11 cycles. Each CDR3 protein gets one entry after TCRdb re-called the 5' RACE reads with MiXCR. The sample lists 1.5 million to 2 million distinct CDR3 sequences, approximately 28% seen once, with about 8% in the top ten. The source material was blood. All receptors derive from a woman aged 25 to 39 in good health.

This clonotype appeared many times. V and J are TRBV29-1 and TRBJ1-2; D remains unclear. The CDR3 sequence is 16 residues long. Looked up from germline, CDR1 is SQVTM and CDR2 is ANQGSEA. The V end was cut by 2 bases, the J end by 4 bases, with 20 bases between. The CDR3 sequence is CSVESGRSFIGYGYTF. In DNA, the CDR3 is TGCAGCGTTGAATCCGGGAGAAGTTTTATCGGCTATGGCTACACCTTC.

This chain connects TRBV29-1 to TRBJ1-5, with TRBD1 matching 7 bases. Trimming cost V 7 bases and J 4 bases; bases outside gene matches: 7. The CDR3 is 13 amino acids. Germline-derived CDR1 and CDR2 are SQVTM and ANQGSEA. DNA for the CDR3: TGCAGCGCCAGACAGGGCCAGAATCAGCCCCAGCATTTT. It encodes CSARQGQNQPQHF.

In this sample, this clonotype turned up a few times. DNA of the CDR3: TGTGCCAGTAAAGGAGATGGTTCCGAGCAGTACTTC. It yields the protein CASKGDGSEQYF. The chain couples TRBV19 to TRBJ2-5; no reliable D call. The J call may be wrong; the DNA end is better matched by TRBJ2-7. Per the germline V gene, CDR1 is LNHDA and CDR2 is SQIVND (reference sequence). CDR3 size: 12 residues.

Remarks on this clonotype: This clone may be a read error of a much larger clone one base away. V gene TRBV20-1 combines with J gene TRBJ2-5; D unclear. This CDR3 has 13 residues. Germline values: CDR1 DFQATT, CDR2 SNEGSKA (reference sequence). V lost 6 bases, J lost 5 bases, and 16 bases lay in between. CDR3 sequence (DNA): TGCAGTGCCGGGCAGGTGCTTGATGAGACCCAGTACTTC. Translation: CSAGQVLDETQYF.

The J gene is TRBJ1-1, the V gene TRBV5-1, with D maybe TRBD1 (5 bases). Per germline, CDR1 SGHRS and CDR2 YFSETQ. This CDR3 has 13 residues. Trimming pared 6 bases from V and 4 bases from J, leaving 13 bases between. CDR3 sequence reads: CASKRDSPTEAFF. CDR3 DNA sequence: TGCGCCAGCAAGCGAGACAGTCCCACTGAAGCTTTCTTT.

The gene calls are TRBV21-1 and TRBJ2-7; the D call of TRBD2 is as the table states it, not checked on the DNA. TRBV21-1 is given as a pseudogene. The CDR3 contains 15 residues. The CDR3 spells CASTRRLAGKYEQYF. DNA of the CDR3: TGTGCCAGCACCAGGCGGCTAGCGGGGAAGTACGAGCAGTACTTC.

This clonotype was seen a handful of times. V and J are TRBV4-3 and TRBJ2-7; 7 nucleotides agree with TRBD1. This CDR3 is built from 15 residues. Per germline, CDR1 LGHNA and CDR2 YSLEER. V gave up 1 base and J gave up 2 bases; unmatched junction bases: 5. CDR3 in amino acids: CASSQVHRGTYEQYF. Written as DNA, the CDR3 is TGCGCCAGCAGCCAAGTCCACAGGGGAACCTACGAGCAGTACTTC.

This clonotype was counted only a few times. In DNA form, the CDR3 reads TGCGCCAGCAGCCAAGTGGGGGGACCAATCAGCTATGGCTACACCTTC. Translated, it gives CASSQVGGPISYGYTF. The chain couples TRBV4-1 to TRBJ1-2; a possible D gene is TRBD1 (5 bases). The V gene lost 1 base and the J gene lost 4 bases, with 16 bases spanning the gap. In germline, CDR1 is MGHRA, CDR2 YSYEKL. This CDR3 comprises 16 residues.

V usage is TRBV5-6 and J usage is TRBJ1-2; a possible D gene is TRBD1 (6 bases). The CDR3 sequence is 14 residues long. Germline assignment: CDR1 SGHDT and CDR2 YYEEEE. V lost 5 bases, J lost 1 base, and 12 bases lay in between. DNA of the CDR3: TGTGCCAGCAGGGCCAGGGGTCTTAACTATGGCTACACCTTC. Its translation: CASRARGLNYGYTF.

The chain links TRBV7-2 to TRBJ2-1; TRBD2 might be the D (6 bases). The J call may be wrong; the DNA end is better matched by TRBJ2-7. Per the germline V gene, CDR1 is SGHTA and CDR2 is FQGNSA. The CDR3 sequence is 17 residues long. The CDR3 protein is CASSLGGWGGFYNEQYF. CDR3 bases: TGTGCCAGCAGCTTAGGGGGATGGGGAGGTTTCTACAATGAGCAGTACTTC.

The count of this clonotype is one. This chain links TRBV11-2 with TRBJ2-4, with 9 bases fitting TRBD1. This CDR3 region has 16 residues. From germline, CDR1 is SGHAT and CDR2 FQNNGV. Unmatched junction bases numbered 18, after V lost 5 bases and J lost 13 bases. Here the CDR3 DNA reads TGTGCCAGCAGCCAACGACGGGACAGGGTCTCCAATGAGCAGTACTTC. Translated: CASSQRRDRVSNEQYF.

This clonotype was recorded at least ten times. The chain employs TRBV7-8 and TRBJ2-4; D gene uncertain. Trimming took 3 bases from V and 4 from J, leaving 16 bases between them. Germline V gene lookup returns CDR1 SGHVS and CDR2 FQNEAQ. This CDR3 spans 16 amino acids. The CDR3 nucleotides read TGTGCCAGCAGCTTCTCCATCCAGAATGATAAAAACATTCAGTACTTC. Its translation is CASSFSIQNDKNIQYF.

The rearrangement joins TRBV13 to TRBJ2-2, with D hard to call. CDR3 size: 13 residues. CDR1 and CDR2 from the germline V gene are PRHDT and FYEKMQ (reference sequence). The V end lost 7 bases, the J end lost 0 bases, and 6 bases lay between the germline ends. The CDR3 DNA reads as TGTGCCAGCACTCCTCCGAACACCGGGGAGCTGTTTTTT. The encoded protein is CASTPPNTGELFF.

V usage is TRBV20-1 and J usage is TRBJ2-3; 12 bases are shared with TRBD2. This CDR3 is 22 amino acids long. J lost 3 bases, V lost 0 bases, and 22 bases had no gene match. The germline V gene has CDR1 DFQATT and CDR2 SNEGSKA (reference sequence). The CDR3 spells CSAREEAQLRLAGDLRTDTQYF. The CDR3 DNA reads as TGCAGTGCTAGAGAGGAGGCCCAACTCAGACTAGCGGGAGATTTAAGGACAGATACGCAGTATTTT.

The chain combines TRBV6-2 or TRBV6-3 with TRBJ2-4; D unclear. This CDR3 spans 16 amino acids. Trimming pared 1 base from V and 13 bases from J, leaving 23 bases between. Germline-derived CDR1 and CDR2 are MNHEY and SVGEGT. CDR3 protein: CASSYFGAVVYNKQYF. CDR3 DNA sequence: TGTGCCAGCAGTTACTTTGGAGCAGTGGTCTACAATAAGCAGTACTTC.

This clonotype was observed at least ten times. This sequence joins TRBV4-3 and TRBJ2-5; D remains unclear. The J call may be incorrect, as the DNA end agrees better with TRBJ2-4. In germline, CDR1 is LGHNA, CDR2 YSLEER. CDR3 size: 14 residues. The CDR3 bases are TGCGCCAGCAGCCAAGACGTACAACGAGGCATTCAGTACTTC. Translating gives CASSQDVQRGIQYF.

There are a few counts of this clonotype. The chain has TRBV3-1 and TRBJ1-1, with TRBD1 matching 10 bases. The J segment lost 11 bases and the V segment lost 4 bases, leaving 4 bases of the junction unmatched. CDR3 length equals 12 residues. The germline gives CDR1 LGHDT, CDR2 YNNKEL (reference sequence). CDR3 amino acids: CASSRETGGAFF. The CDR3 region has the DNA TGTGCCAGCAGCCGAGAGACAGGGGGCGCTTTCTTT.

As for this clonotype: The germline gene is not matched at one end of the junction; a read error may be the cause. This chain connects TRBV11-2 to TRBJ2-1, with D possibly being TRBD1 (5 bases). Germline V gene lookup returns CDR1 SGHAT and CDR2 FQNNGV. The length of the CDR3 is 13 residues. The CDR3 region has the DNA TGTGCCAGCAGCTTAGACAGGGCCAATGTGCAGTTCTTC. Translated, it gives CASSLDRANVQFF.

There are a few counts of this clonotype. The chain links TRBV6-5 to TRBJ2-5; D is perhaps TRBD2 (6 bases). Per the germline V gene, CDR1 is MNHEY and CDR2 is SVGAGI. The CDR3 totals 13 residues. V lost 2 bases and J 5 bases, leaving 9 bases between the germline ends. CDR3 DNA: TGTGCCAGCAGTTACGCAGGGAGGGAGACCCAGTACTTC. As protein: CASSYAGRETQYF.

The V and J genes are TRBV27 and TRBJ1-1; D perhaps matches TRBD1 (5 bases). This CDR3 is 13 amino acids long. Per germline, CDR1 MNHEY and CDR2 SMNVEV (reference sequence). Trimming left V 8 bases short and J 7 bases short, with 17 bases between. The CDR3 here is CASQRGLEGEAFF. The CDR3, as DNA: TGTGCCAGCCAAAGGGGCCTGGAGGGTGAAGCTTTCTTT.